This entry is about one T cell receptor (beta chain). No antigen is known for it. Germline CDR1 and CDR2: SEHNR and FQNEAQ (reference sequence). V was trimmed by 4 bases and J by 8 bases, leaving 12 bases between them. This CDR3 contains 13 residues. Isolated RNA was reverse transcribed in full, so expressed TCRB transcripts were sequenced. Produced via immunoSEQ multiplex PCR; TCRdb's table is partial and in-frame only. The data show fewer than 70,000 clones, about 60% seen once. This sample was taken from a study of beta chain features in type 1 diabetes. Broader study findings: Sequencing of cDNA might inflate the share of cells that strongly express TCR. When Type 1 diabetes patients were examined, their TCRB CDR3s proved moderately but significantly shorter in all four CD4+ subsets.

The TCR comes from a woman in her twenties or thirties with type 1 diabetes. The source material was stem cell memory CD4+ T cells from blood. The rearrangement joins TRBV7-9 to TRBJ2-1, with TRBD1 as a possible D gene (6 bases). In DNA form, the CDR3 reads TGTGCCAGCAGCTCCCGACAGGTTGATGAGCAGTTCTTC. This encodes CASSSRQVDEQFF.